Sequencing of this T cell receptor beta chain was carried out in a study of blood T cell repertoires in COVID-19. The overall study: PBMCs, B-cell-depleted T cells, or T cells provided the cDNA or gDNA that made up the material.

How the authors handled the data: How many nucleated cells were present was estimated from reference gene primer amplification. The repertoire was sequenced with immunoSEQ multiplex PCR; TCRdb's copy has only in-frame clones and lacks some. Clonal size and the V and J genes are those of that table, whereas D and trimming came from the DNA. Of around 290,000 clones listed, 86% are singletons. CDR1 is GTSNPN, CDR2 SVGIG, per germline (reference sequence). The CDR3 spans 13 residues. V was clipped by 0 bases and J by 2 bases, with 7 bases between them. The study recruited people aged about 18 to 89 years across more than 20 US areas.

The sample was PBMCs or T cells enriched from blood (not recorded which). The rearrangement uses TRBV30 and TRBJ1-1, with D unresolved. This TCR derives from a woman under 30 who had recovered from COVID-19. The CDR3 reads CAWSVSLNTEAFF. The DNA of the CDR3 is TGTGCCTGGAGTGTTTCCCTAAACACTGAAGCTTTCTTT.